This T cell receptor (beta chain) emerged from a study of T cells in lung cancer brain metastases. Regarding the study as a whole: Most clones were lesion-specific, with limited overlap between paired lesions (Morisita roughly 0.2). Brain metastases had fewer unique productive clones than primaries (median around 1,400 versus 4,600).

This clone was detected a few times. Its antigen remains unknown. Clones were sequenced by immunoSEQ multiplex PCR, and TCRdb holds only the in-frame ones, with some missing. The sample gives roughly 1,100 clones, about 86% of which show up once; roughly a sixth is in the top ten. V dropped 3 bases and J dropped 0 bases, with 7 bases sitting between them. CDR1 SGHRS and CDR2 YFSETQ come from the germline V gene. The CDR3 is made up of 13 amino acids. Material: tumor tissue from a brain metastasis. This chain uses TRBV5-1 with TRBJ2-7; tentatively, D is TRBD2 (5 bases). This TCR was sampled from a woman between 45 and 60 years old with non-small cell lung cancer that had spread to the brain. The CDR3 sequence: CASSYTSSYEQYF. The CDR3 DNA is TGCGCCAGCAGCTACACTAGCTCCTACGAGCAGTACTTC.